This TCR beta chain emerged from a study of T cell responses to AZD1222 COVID-19 vaccine. The study's findings and limits: Nearly half of spike-specific TCRs reportedly target unmutated variant regions. Just a handful of AZD1222 recipients tested seropositive at baseline. There were vaccine-associated CD4 TCRs across spike, dominant at 160-218 and 743-854.

Measured with immunoSEQ multiplex PCR; TCRdb has only the in-frame clones, and not every one. The sample holds over 100,000 clones, approximately 91% seen once. The germline V gene has CDR1 SNHLY and CDR2 FYNNEI. The V and J ends lost 2 bases and 5 bases, in that order; junction bases with no gene match: 2. The CDR3 extends over 13 amino acids. Details on this clone: The target antigen is unknown.

The specimen comprised peripheral blood, sampled 28 days after the second AZD1222 dose. The sequence was obtained from an adult who received the AZD1222 COVID-19 vaccine. V is TRBV2 and J is TRBJ2-5; 7 nucleotides match TRBD1. The CDR3 region is CASSELRGETQYF. CDR3 in DNA: TGTGCCAGCAGTGAACTCAGGGGGGAGACCCAGTACTTC. The variable domain in full, completed from reference TRBV2 and TRBJ2-5, reads EPEVTQTPSHQVTQMGQEVILRCVPISNHLYFYWYRQILGQKVEFLVSFYNNEISEKSEIFDDQFSVERPDGSNFTLKIRSTKLEDSAMYFCASSELRGETQYFGPGTRLLVL.